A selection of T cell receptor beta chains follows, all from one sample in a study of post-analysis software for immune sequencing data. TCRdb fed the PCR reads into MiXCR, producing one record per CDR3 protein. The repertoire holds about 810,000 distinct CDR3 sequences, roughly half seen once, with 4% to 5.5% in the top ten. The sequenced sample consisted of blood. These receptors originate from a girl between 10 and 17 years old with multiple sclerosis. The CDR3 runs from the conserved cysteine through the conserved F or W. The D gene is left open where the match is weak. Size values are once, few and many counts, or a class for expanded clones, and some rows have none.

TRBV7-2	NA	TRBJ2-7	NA	TGTGCCAGCAGCCCGGCGGTGGGGACCTACGAGCAGTACTTC	CASSPAVGTYEQYF
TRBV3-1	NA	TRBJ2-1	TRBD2	TGTGCCAGCAGCCACGTAACTAGCGGGGGGCCCAATGAGCAGTTCTTC	CASSHVTSGGPNEQFF
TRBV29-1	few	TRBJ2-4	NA	TGCAGCGCCTGGGCCAATGCCCTGTTGTACTTC	CSAWANALLYF
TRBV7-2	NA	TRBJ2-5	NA	TGTGCCAGCAGCTTAGCCGCCTCGGTAGGACAAGAGACCCAGTACTTC	CASSLAASVGQETQYF
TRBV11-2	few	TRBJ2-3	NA	TGTGCCAGCAGCCAACATGTCGATACGCAGTATTTT	CASSQHVDTQYF
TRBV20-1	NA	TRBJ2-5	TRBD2	TGCAGTGCTAGTCCAACGCTTGGGGGAGGGAAAGGGGAGACCCAGTACTTC	CSASPTLGGGKGETQYF
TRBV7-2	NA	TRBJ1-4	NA	TGTGCCAGCAGCTCTCAGAGGAGGCGGGAGGAAAAACTGTTTTTT	CASSSQRRREEKLFF
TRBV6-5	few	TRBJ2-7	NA	TGTGCCAGCAGTTACTCGAGGGAACTCTCCTACGAGCAGTACTTC	CASSYSRELSYEQYF
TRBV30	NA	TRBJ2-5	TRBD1	TGTGCCTGGAGCGCGCCCGACAGGGTGGAGGAGACCCAGTACTTC	CAWSAPDRVEETQYF
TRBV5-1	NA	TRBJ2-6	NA	TGCGCCAGCAGCGGGACGGGACTGTCTGGGGCCAACGTCCTGACTTTC	CASSGTGLSGANVLTF
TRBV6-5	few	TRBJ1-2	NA	TGTGCCAGCAATTCGATAAGGGGACGAGTGGACTATGGCTACACCTTC	CASNSIRGRVDYGYTF
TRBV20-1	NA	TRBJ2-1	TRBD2	TGCAGTGCTAGCTCGGCGACTAGCGGCAACAATGAGCAGTTCTTC	CSASSATSGNNEQFF
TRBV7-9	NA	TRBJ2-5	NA	TGTGCCAGCAGCTTTACTCGGGAGTACCAAGAGACCCAGTACTTC	CASSFTREYQETQYF
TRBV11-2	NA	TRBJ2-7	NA	TGTGCCAGCACCCCACCTGTTGGAGGGGGCGAGCAGTACTTC	CASTPPVGGGEQYF
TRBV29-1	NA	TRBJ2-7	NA	TGCAGCGCCGCCCGGGACAAGACCTACGAGCAGTACTTC	CSAARDKTYEQYF
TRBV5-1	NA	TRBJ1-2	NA	TGCGCCAGCAGCTTTAGTCTCCAGGGTGCTAACTATGGCTACACCTTC	CASSFSLQGANYGYTF
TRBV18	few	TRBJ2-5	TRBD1	TGTGCCAGCTCACCCTCGGGGACAGGGGGACGAGAGACCCAGTACTTC	CASSPSGTGGRETQYF
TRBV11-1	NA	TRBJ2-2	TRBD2	TGTGCCAGCAGCTCCCGCATCCAGCGGGGCACCGGGGAGCTGTTTTTT	CASSSRIQRGTGELFF
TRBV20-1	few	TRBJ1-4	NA	TGCAGTGCTAGAGATTGGGGCTCCACGAGTGAAAAACTGTTTTTT	CSARDWGSTSEKLFF
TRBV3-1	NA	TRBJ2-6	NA	TGTGCCAGCCATCGAGGGGGGCGGGGGGCCAACGTCCTGACTTTC	CASHRGGRGANVLTF
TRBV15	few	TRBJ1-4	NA	TGTGCCGTGTCGGGGGGGACCTCGGGGGAAAAACTGTTTTTT	CAVSGGTSGEKLFF
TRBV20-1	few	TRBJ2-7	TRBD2	TGCGGTGGTTCGGGGGGCTACGAGCAGTACTTC	CGGSGGYEQYF
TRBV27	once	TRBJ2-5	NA	TGTGCCAGCAGTTTTGGTTATGTCGGGGCCCAAGAGACCCAGTACTTC	CASSFGYVGAQETQYF
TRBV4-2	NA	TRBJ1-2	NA	TGTGCCAGCAGCCGAGAACCCGGTCAAGCCCATGGCTACACCTTC	CASSREPGQAHGYTF